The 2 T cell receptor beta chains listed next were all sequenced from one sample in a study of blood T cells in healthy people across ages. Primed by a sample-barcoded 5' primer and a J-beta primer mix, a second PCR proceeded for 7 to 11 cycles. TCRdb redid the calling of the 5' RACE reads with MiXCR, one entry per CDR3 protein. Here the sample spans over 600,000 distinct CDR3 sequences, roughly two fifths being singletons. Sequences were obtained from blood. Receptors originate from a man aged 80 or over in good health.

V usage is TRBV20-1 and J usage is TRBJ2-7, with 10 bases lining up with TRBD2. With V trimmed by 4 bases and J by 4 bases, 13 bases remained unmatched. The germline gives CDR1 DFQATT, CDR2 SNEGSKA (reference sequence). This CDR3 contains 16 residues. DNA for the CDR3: TGCAGTGCTACCCCAACTAGCGGGAAGTGGGAGTACGAGCAGTACTTC. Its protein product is CSATPTSGKWEYEQYF.

CDR3 bases: TGTGCCAGCAGCTTAAGCGTGAGTCCAGACACCTTC. It is translated as CASSLSVSPDTF. This chain links TRBV7-2 with TRBJ1-2; D is undetermined. CDR3 size: 12 residues. Germline CDR1 reads SGHTA; CDR2 reads FQGNSA. The V and J ends lost 2 bases and 12 bases respectively, with 13 bases between them.